This TCR beta chain was sequenced in a study of T cell repertoires in cytomegalovirus infection. In the study overall: A matching HLA type, together with CMV infection, was signaled by public TCR beta signatures.

Each CDR3 protein gets one entry after TCRdb re-called the reads with MiXCR. The sample shows 350,000 to 500,000 distinct CDR3 sequences, roughly a third of them seen only once. The CDR3 consists of 14 residues. Germline CDR1 LGHNA, CDR2 YSLEER. Trimming took off 4 bases at V and 4 bases at J, with 11 bases between the two ends. This chain joins TRBV4-3 and TRBJ2-1, with D uncertain. The sample was PBMCs. The TCR was taken from a human donor in good health (CMV status not recorded). Some clones in this sample may be carry-over from other donors' samples. CDR3 in amino acids: CASSPAGPYNEQFF. In DNA, the CDR3 is TGCGCCAGCAGCCCGGCCGGCCCTTACAATGAGCAGTTCTTC.